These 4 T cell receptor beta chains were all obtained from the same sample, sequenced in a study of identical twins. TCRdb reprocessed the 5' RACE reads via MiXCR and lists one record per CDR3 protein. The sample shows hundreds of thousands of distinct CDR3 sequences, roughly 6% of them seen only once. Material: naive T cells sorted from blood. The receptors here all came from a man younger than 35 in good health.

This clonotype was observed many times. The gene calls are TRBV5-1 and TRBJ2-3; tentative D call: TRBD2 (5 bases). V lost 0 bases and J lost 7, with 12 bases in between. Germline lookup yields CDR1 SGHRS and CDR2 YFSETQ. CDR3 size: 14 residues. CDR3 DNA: TGCGCCAGCAGCTTGGCCGGATGGGAGCATACGCAGTATTTT. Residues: CASSLAGWEHTQYF.

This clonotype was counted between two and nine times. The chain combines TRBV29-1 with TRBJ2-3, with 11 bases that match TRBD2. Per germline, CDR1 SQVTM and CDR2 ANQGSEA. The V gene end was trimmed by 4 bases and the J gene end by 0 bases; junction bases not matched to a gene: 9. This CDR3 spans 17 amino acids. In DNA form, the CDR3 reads TGCAGCGTTGTGGGTATAGCGGGAGGGCCTAGCACAGATACGCAGTATTTT. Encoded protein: CSVVGIAGGPSTDTQYF.

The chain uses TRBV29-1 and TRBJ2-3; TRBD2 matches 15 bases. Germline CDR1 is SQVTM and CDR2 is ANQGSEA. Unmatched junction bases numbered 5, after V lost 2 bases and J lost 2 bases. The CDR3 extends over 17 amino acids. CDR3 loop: CSVEPWTSGRATDTQYF. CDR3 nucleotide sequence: TGCAGCGTTGAACCGTGGACTAGCGGGAGGGCCACAGATACGCAGTATTTT.

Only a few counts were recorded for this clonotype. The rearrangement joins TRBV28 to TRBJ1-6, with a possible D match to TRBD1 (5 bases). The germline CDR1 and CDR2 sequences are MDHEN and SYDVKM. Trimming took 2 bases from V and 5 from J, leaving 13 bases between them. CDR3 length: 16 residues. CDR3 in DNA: TGTGCCAGCAGTTTAGTAGGGGATGGCCATAATTCACCCCTCCACTTT. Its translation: CASSLVGDGHNSPLHF.